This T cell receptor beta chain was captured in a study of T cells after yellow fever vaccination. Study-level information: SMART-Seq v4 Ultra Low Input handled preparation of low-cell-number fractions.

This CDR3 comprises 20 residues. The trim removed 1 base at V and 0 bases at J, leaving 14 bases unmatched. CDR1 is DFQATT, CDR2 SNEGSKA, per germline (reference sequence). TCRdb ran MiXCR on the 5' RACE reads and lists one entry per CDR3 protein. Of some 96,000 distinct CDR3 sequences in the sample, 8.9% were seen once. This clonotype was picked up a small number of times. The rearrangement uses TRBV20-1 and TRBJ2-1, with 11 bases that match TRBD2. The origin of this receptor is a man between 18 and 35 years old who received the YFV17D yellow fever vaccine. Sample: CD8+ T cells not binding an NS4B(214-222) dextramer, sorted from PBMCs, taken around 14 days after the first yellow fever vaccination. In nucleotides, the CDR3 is TGCAGTGCTAGAGCCTCCAGGCTAGCGGGGGGCCCATTCTCCTACAATGAGCAGTTCTTC. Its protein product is CSARASRLAGGPFSYNEQFF.